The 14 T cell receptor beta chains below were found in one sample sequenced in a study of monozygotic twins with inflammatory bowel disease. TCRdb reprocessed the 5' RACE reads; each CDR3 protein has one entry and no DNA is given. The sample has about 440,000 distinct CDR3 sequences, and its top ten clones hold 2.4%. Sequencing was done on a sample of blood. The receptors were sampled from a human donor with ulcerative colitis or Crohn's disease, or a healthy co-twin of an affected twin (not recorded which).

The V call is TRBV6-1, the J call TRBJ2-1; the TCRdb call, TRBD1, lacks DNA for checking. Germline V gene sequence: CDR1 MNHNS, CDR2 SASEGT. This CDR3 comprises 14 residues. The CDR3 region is CASSAWTGANEQFF.

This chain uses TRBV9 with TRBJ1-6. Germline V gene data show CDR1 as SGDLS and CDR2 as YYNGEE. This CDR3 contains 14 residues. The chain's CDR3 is CASRQSHSNSPLHF. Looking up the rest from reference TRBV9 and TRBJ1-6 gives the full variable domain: DSGVTQTPKHLITATGQRVTLRCSPRSGDLSVYWYQQSLDQGLQFLIQYYNGEERAKGNILERFSAQQFPDLHSELNLSSLELGDSALYFCASRQSHSNSPLHFGNGTRLTVT.

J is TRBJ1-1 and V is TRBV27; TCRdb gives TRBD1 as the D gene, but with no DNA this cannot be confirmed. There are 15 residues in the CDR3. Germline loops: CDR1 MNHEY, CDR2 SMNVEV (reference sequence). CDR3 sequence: CASSLMPGLNTEAFF.

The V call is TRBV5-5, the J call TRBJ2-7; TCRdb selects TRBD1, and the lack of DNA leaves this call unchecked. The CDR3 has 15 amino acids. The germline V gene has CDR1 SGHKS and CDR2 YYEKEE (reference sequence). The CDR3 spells CASRLGQGAYYEQYF. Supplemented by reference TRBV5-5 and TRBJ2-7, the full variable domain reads DAGVTQSPTHLIKTRGQQVTLRCSPISGHKSVSWYQQVLGQGPQFIFQYYEKEERGRGNFPDRFSARQFPNYSSELNVNALLLGDSALYLCASRLGQGAYYEQYFGPGTRLTVT.

Here the CDR3 reads CASTTGFQETQYF. The gene calls are TRBV19 and TRBJ2-5; TCRdb calls TRBD1, which cannot be checked without DNA. The CDR3 loop spans 13 amino acids. CDR1 LNHDA and CDR2 SQIVND come from the germline V gene (reference sequence).

CDR3 sequence: CASSSRGHPLAQHF. The chain carries TRBV7-9 and TRBJ1-5. The CDR3 length is 14 residues. Germline CDR1 SEHNR, CDR2 FQNEAQ (reference sequence).

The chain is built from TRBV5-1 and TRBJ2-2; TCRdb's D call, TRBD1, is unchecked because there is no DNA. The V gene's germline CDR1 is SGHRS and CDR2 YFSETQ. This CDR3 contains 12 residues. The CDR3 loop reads CASSLNAGTLFF.

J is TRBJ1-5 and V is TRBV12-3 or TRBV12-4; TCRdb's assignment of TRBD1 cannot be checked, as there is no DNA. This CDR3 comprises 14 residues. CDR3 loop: CASSSGTENQPQHF.

The CDR3 here is CASSLAALRGVPSYEQYF. The chain couples TRBV12-3 or TRBV12-4 to TRBJ2-7; the TCRdb D gene call, TRBD2, has no DNA to confirm it. This CDR3 contains 18 residues.

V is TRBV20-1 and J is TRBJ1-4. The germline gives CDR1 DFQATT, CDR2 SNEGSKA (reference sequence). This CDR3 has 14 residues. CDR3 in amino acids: CSASVGTANEKLFF.

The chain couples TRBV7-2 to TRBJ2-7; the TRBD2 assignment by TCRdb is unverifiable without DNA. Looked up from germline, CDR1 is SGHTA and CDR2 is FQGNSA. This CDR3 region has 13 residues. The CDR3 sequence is CASSFLQEGEQYF.

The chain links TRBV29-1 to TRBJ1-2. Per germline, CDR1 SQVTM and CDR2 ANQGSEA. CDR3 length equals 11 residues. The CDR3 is CSVDGLHGYTF.

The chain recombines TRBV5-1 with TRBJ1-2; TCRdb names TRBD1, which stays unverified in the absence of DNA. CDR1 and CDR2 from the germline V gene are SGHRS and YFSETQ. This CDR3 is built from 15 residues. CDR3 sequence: CASSPGGTASYGYTF.

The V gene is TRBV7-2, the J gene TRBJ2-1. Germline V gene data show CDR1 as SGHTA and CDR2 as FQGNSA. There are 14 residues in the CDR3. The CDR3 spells CASSFGDSYNEQFF.